This T cell receptor (beta chain) was captured in a study of blood T cell repertoires in COVID-19. Donors of Cohort 3 who recovered were those that had two negative PCRs, clearance, or symptom resolution. The germline gives CDR1 MDHEN, CDR2 SYDVKM. CDR3 length: 15 residues. With 1 base removed from V and 7 bases from J, the gap between germline ends came to 13 bases. The assay was immunoSEQ multiplex PCR, and TCRdb's table has in-frame clones only and misses some. The sample yields about 130,000 clones, 86% seen once. The sequence derives from a man in his fifties who had recovered from COVID-19. What was sequenced was PBMCs or T cells enriched from blood (not recorded which). The chain couples TRBV28 to TRBJ1-4; possible D gene TRBD1, 6 bases. The CDR3 loop is CASSLSGDPREKLFF. In DNA, the CDR3 is TGTGCCAGCAGTTTATCAGGGGACCCCCGTGAAAAACTGTTTTTT.